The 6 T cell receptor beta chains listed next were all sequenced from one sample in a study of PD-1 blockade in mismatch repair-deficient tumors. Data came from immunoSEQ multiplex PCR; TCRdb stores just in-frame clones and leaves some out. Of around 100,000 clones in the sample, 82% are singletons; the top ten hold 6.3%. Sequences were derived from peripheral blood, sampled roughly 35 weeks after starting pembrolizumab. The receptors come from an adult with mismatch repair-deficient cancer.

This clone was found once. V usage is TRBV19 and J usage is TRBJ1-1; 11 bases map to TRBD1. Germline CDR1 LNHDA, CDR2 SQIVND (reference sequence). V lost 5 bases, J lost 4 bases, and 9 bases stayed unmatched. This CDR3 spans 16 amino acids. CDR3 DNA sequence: TGTGCCAGTAGTCTGACCGGGACAGGGGGTAGCACTGAAGCTTTCTTT. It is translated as CASSLTGTGGSTEAFF.

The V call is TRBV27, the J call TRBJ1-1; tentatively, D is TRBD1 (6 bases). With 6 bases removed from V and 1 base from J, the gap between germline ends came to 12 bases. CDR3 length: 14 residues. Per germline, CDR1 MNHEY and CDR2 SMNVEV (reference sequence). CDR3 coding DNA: TGTGCCAGCAGCCCTGGACAGCAGAACACTGAAGCTTTCTTT. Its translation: CASSPGQQNTEAFF.

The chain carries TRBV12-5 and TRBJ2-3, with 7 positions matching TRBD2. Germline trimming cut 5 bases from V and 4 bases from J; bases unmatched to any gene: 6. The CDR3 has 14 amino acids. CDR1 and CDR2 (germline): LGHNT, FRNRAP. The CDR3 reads CASGGGGAADTQYF. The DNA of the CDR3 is TGTGCTAGTGGTGGCGGGGGAGCTGCAGATACGCAGTATTTT.

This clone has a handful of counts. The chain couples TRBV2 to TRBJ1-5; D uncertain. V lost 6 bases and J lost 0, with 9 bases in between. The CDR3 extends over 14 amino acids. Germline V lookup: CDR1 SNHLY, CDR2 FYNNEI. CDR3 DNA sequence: TGTGCCAGCAGAGGAATTGCTAGCAATCAGCCCCAGCATTTT. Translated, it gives CASRGIASNQPQHF.

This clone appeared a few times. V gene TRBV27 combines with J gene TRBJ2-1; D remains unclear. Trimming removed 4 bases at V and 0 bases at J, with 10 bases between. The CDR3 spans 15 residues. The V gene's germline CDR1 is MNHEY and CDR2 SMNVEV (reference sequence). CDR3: CASSSTWSSYNEQFF. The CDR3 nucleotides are TGTGCCAGCAGTTCGACGTGGAGCTCCTACAATGAGCAGTTCTTC.

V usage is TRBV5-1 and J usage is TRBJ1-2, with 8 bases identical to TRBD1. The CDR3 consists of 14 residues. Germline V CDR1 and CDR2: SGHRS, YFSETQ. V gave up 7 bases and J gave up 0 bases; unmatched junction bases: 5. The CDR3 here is CASWETGANYGYTF. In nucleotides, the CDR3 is TGCGCCAGCTGGGAGACAGGGGCTAACTATGGCTACACCTTC.